Reported below is one T cell receptor beta chain. These data originate in a study of blood T cell repertoires in COVID-19. Study-wide context: PBMCs, B-cell-depleted T cells, or T cells provided the cDNA or gDNA that made up the material.

The data were produced by immunoSEQ multiplex PCR, yet TCRdb's version contains in-frame clones alone and is incomplete. The table has tens of thousands of clones, 65% to 90% seen once. Sequenced sample: peripheral blood. The origin of this receptor is a human donor in a cohort sampled during active COVID-19.

The CDR3 loop reads CASSTREGSGYEQYF. CDR3 DNA: TGTGCCAGCAGCACCCGGGAGGGGTCAGGGTACGAGCAGTACTTC. The rearrangement joins TRBV13 to TRBJ2-7, with TRBD2 matching over 8 bases. The length of the CDR3 is 15 residues. With 5 bases clipped from V and 4 bases from J, the junction kept 10 bases outside the gene matches. Germline V gives CDR1 PRHDT, CDR2 FYEKMQ (reference sequence).